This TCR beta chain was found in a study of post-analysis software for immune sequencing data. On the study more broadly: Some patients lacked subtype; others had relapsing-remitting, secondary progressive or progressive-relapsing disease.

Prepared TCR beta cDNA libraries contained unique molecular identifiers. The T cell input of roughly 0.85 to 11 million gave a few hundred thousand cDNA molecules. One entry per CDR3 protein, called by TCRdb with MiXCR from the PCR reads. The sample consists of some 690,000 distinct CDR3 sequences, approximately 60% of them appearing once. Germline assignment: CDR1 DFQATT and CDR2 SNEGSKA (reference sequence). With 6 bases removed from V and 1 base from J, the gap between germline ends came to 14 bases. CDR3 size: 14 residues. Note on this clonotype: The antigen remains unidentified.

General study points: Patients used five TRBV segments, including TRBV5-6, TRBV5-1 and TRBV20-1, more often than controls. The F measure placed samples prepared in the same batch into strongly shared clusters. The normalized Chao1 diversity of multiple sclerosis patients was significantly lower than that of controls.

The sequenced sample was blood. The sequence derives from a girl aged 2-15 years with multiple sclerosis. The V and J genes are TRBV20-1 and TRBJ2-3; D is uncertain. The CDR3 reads CSADAESRTDTQYF. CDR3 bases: TGCAGTGCGGACGCAGAATCCCGCACAGATACGCAGTATTTT.